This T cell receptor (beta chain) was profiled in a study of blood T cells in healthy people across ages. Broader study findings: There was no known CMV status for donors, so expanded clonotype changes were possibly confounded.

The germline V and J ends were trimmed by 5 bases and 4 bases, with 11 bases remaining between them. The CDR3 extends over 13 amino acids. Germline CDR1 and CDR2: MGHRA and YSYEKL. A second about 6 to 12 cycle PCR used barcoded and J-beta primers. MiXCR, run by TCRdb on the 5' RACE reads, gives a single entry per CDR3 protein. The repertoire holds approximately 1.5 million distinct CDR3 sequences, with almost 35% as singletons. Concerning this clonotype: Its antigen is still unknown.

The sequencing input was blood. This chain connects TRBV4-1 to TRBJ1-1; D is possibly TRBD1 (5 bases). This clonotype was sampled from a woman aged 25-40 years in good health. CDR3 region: CASSDRGTTEAFF. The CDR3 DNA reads TGCGCCAGCAGCGATCGGGGGACCACTGAAGCTTTCTTT.